The rows below give T cell receptor beta chains drawn from one sample of a study of identical twins. Each CDR3 protein is one row after TCRdb ran MiXCR on the 5' RACE reads. This table has roughly 290,000 distinct CDR3 sequences, about 8.9% appearing once. These data also featured in a second study, about yellow fever vaccine responses in identical twins.

The material sequenced was memory (CD45RO+) T cells sorted from blood. The receptors originated from a woman younger than 30 in good health. Both conserved end residues are part of each CDR3. A D gene is named only where the DNA matches it firmly. Size is omitted from some rows. Given values are once, few, many or a class for expanded clones.

- TRBJ2-1 many TRBV12-3/TRBV12-4 TGTGCCAGCAGTTTTGGGACCTTATACAATGAGCAGTTCTTC CASSFGTLYNEQFF
- TRBJ1-1 many TRBV20-1 TGCAGTGCACGCCCCGGGGCAGAAATGAACACTGAAGCTTTCTTT CSARPGAEMNTEAFF
- TRBJ1-1 few TRBV16 TGTGCCAGCAAAGCCAGTGGACCGCTACCTGAAGCTTTCTTT CASKASGPLPEAFF
TRBD2 TRBJ2-3 few TRBV3-1 TGTGCCAGCACCCCCACTTGGGGTGAAGCGGGGGATACGCAGTATTTT CASTPTWGEAGDTQYF
TRBD1 TRBJ1-2 - TRBV7-9 TGTGCCAGCAGCACCTGGGACAGGGCCAACTATGGCTACACCTTC CASSTWDRANYGYTF
- TRBJ2-5 many TRBV7-7 TGTGCCAGCAGCTTAAGAGAGGGATTGAAAGAGACCCAGTACTTC CASSLREGLKETQYF
- TRBJ2-3 few TRBV25-1 TGTGCCAGCAGCTTCCTCCCGGGTGGAGGGGTGGGCACAGATACGCAGTATTTT CASSFLPGGGVGTDTQYF
TRBD2 TRBJ2-3 few TRBV20-1 TGCAGTGCTAGAGTAGCGGGAGGCAGCACAGATACGCAGTATTTT CSARVAGGSTDTQYF
- TRBJ1-1 few TRBV28 TGTGCCAGCATTCCCAATGGGGTGGGTAACACTGAAGCTTTCTTT CASIPNGVGNTEAFF
- TRBJ2-1 few TRBV20-1 TGCAGTGCTAAAGCGGCTAGGCAGTTCTTC CSAKAARQFF
- TRBJ2-7 few TRBV12-3/TRBV12-4 TGTGCCAGCAGCCTGGGTACTAGCAGCGGGTACGAGCAGTACTTC CASSLGTSSGYEQYF
- TRBJ1-3 few TRBV4-2 TGTGCCAGCAGCCAAGAAGGGACCAGCTCTGGAAACACCATATATTTT CASSQEGTSSGNTIYF
TRBD1 TRBJ1-4 many TRBV12-3/TRBV12-4 TGTGCCAGCAGCTTTACAGGGGTTAATGAAAAACTGTTTTTT CASSFTGVNEKLFF
- TRBJ2-1 few TRBV6-5 TGTGCCAGCAGTTTTCAACCTACCGACCTATACAATGAGCAGTTCTTC CASSFQPTDLYNEQFF
- TRBJ2-3 many TRBV6-4 TGTGCCAGCAGTGACTCGAATGCAGCCACAGATACGCAGTATTTT CASSDSNAATDTQYF
- TRBJ1-2 few TRBV12-5 TGTGCTAGTGGTTTGGAAGAAACATATGGCTACACCTTC CASGLEETYGYTF
TRBD1 TRBJ1-1 - TRBV6-1 TGTGCCAGCAGTCGACAGGGGGTAGACACTGAAGCTTTCTTT CASSRQGVDTEAFF
- TRBJ2-5 once TRBV7-8 TGTGCCAGCAGCCCTCCTGGCCGGGTCCTCCATGGGGAGACCCAGTACTTC CASSPPGRVLHGETQYF
TRBD2 TRBJ2-2 few TRBV9 TGTGCCAGCAGCTATTCGACTAGCGGGAACACCGGGGAGCTGTTTTTT CASSYSTSGNTGELFF
TRBD1 TRBJ1-5 many TRBV12-3/TRBV12-4 TGTGCCAGCAGTCCGGGACAGGGTAGACAGCCCCAGCATTTT CASSPGQGRQPQHF
TRBD2 TRBJ2-7 many TRBV7-2 TGTGCCAGCAGCTTAGACGGGAGGGCCTTGTCCGAGCAGTACTTC CASSLDGRALSEQYF
TRBD1 TRBJ2-1 - TRBV25-1 TGTGCCAGCAGTGGAAGGACAGGGGGCCCATCTGACAACAACAATGAGCAGTTCTTC CASSGRTGGPSDNNNEQFF
TRBD2 TRBJ2-1 few TRBV2 TGTGCCAGCAGTTCGTTCAGCGGGAGCTCCTACAATGAGCAGTTCTTC CASSSFSGSSYNEQFF
TRBD1 TRBJ2-7 - TRBV28 TGTGCCAGCGGAGGACAGGGGGGTTCGGCGTACGAGCAGTACTTC CASGGQGGSAYEQYF
- TRBJ2-4 - TRBV2 TGTGCCAGCAGTGTGGGAAACATTCAGTACTTC CASSVGNIQYF
- TRBJ1-4 - TRBV11-2 TGTGCCAGCAGCTTAGTTGGTGGGACAACTAATGAAAAACTGTTTTTT CASSLVGGTTNEKLFF
TRBD1 TRBJ2-5 many TRBV28 TGTGCCAGCAGCCAGGACAGGAGTTACCAAGAGACCCAGTACTTC CASSQDRSYQETQYF
TRBD1 TRBJ2-7 - TRBV24-1 TGTGCCACCAGTAGGGCAGGGGGCTTCCACGAGCAGTACTTC CATSRAGGFHEQYF
TRBD2 TRBJ2-1 few TRBV3-1 TGTGCCAGCAGCCAACGGACTAGCAAGAATGAGCAGTTCTTC CASSQRTSKNEQFF
- TRBJ2-1 few TRBV7-2 TGTGCCAGCAGCCACGACTTCTCCTACAATGAGCAGTTCTTC CASSHDFSYNEQFF
- TRBJ2-7 - TRBV11-1 TGTGCCAGCAGCTTAGACAGGGTCGACGAGCAGTACTTC CASSLDRVDEQYF
- TRBJ1-5 many TRBV10-3 TGTGCCATCAGTCCCGGGACCGGGACGTCCCAGCCCCAGCATTTT CAISPGTGTSQPQHF
- TRBJ1-2 - TRBV9 TGTGCCAGCAGCGTAGATACAAGAGGGGAGGGCCTGGAGAGAGGCTACACCTTC CASSVDTRGEGLERGYTF
- TRBJ1-1 - TRBV11-2 TGTGCCAGCAGCTTAGATTTGCAGGGCGGACAGGCTTTCTTT CASSLDLQGGQAFF
TRBD2 TRBJ2-3 few TRBV7-3 TGTGCCAGCAGCTTAGAGAGCGGGAGGGGAACAGATACGCAGTATTTT CASSLESGRGTDTQYF
- TRBJ2-5 few TRBV6-1 TGTGCCAGCAACCTGGGGGAGACCCAGTACTTC CASNLGETQYF
- TRBJ1-2 - TRBV3-1 TGTGCCAGCAGCCAAGTGTCCGATTATGGCTACACCTTC CASSQVSDYGYTF
- TRBJ2-1 many TRBV12-3/TRBV12-4 TGTGCCAGCAGTTTAAGGGGGAGCAATGAGCAGTTCTTC CASSLRGSNEQFF
- TRBJ1-1 - TRBV6-1 TGTGCCAGCAGTGGTGGACGGCACACTGAAGCTTTCTTT CASSGGRHTEAFF
TRBD1 TRBJ2-2 - TRBV18 TGTGCCAGCTCACCACAAGACAGGGTTCGGTCCGGGGAGCTGTTTTTT CASSPQDRVRSGELFF
- TRBJ2-3 - TRBV19 TGTGCCAGTAGATCCCTGTTAGAGGAAGATACGCAGTATTTT CASRSLLEEDTQYF
TRBD1 TRBJ2-2 - TRBV11-2 TGTGCCAGCAGCTTAGCCCCAGGGGGCTTCGGGGAGCTGTTTTTT CASSLAPGGFGELFF
- TRBJ2-6 - TRBV6-5 TGTGCCAGCAGTTCGGCGGCCCCTGGGGCCAACGTCCTGACTTTC CASSSAAPGANVLTF
- TRBJ2-1 many TRBV7-9 TGTGCCAGCAGCTTCCGATTTGATGAGCAGTTCTTC CASSFRFDEQFF
- TRBJ2-3 few TRBV20-1 TGCAGTGCTGGAAGTCGAACTAGTCGCACAGATACGCAGTATTTT CSAGSRTSRTDTQYF
- TRBJ2-1 few TRBV7-6 TGTGCCAGCAGCCCGAGGGGGGGTATGAACAATGAGCAGTTCTTC CASSPRGGMNNEQFF
- TRBJ2-3 few TRBV20-1 TGCAGTGCTAGAACAACCAGGCTATCTTACACAGATACGCAGTATTTT CSARTTRLSYTDTQYF
- TRBJ2-3 - TRBV28 TGTGCCAGCAGCTCTTCGGGTCCTACCTCGCCTGGCACAGATACGCAGTATTTT CASSSSGPTSPGTDTQYF
- TRBJ2-2 - TRBV20-1 TGCAGTGCTCTCGGCCCCGCTAACACCGGGGAGCTGTTTTTT CSALGPANTGELFF
- TRBJ2-1 few TRBV20-1 TGCAGTGCTAGACGACCAATAGATACGGGCAATGAGCAGTTCTTC CSARRPIDTGNEQFF